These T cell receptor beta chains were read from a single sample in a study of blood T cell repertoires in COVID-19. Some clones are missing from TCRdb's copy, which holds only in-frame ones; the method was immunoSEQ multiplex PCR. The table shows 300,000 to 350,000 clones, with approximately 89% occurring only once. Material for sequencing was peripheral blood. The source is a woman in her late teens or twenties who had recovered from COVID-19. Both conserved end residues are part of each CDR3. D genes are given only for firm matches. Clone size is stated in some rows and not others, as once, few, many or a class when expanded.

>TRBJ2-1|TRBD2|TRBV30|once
TGTGCCTGGACCCGGACTAGCGGGAAGATTCATGAGCAGTTCTTC
CAWTRTSGKIHEQFF
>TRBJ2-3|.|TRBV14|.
TGTGCCAGCAGCTCCAGGGGCAGCGGCACAGATACGCAGTATTTT
CASSSRGSGTDTQYF
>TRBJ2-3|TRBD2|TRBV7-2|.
TGTGCCAGCAGCTCCCTTAGCGGGGATGGCACAGATACGCAGTATTTT
CASSSLSGDGTDTQYF
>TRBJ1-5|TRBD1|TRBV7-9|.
TGTGCCAGCAGCTCGGGACAGGGCAATCAGCCCCAGCATTTT
CASSSGQGNQPQHF
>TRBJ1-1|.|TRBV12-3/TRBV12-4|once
TGTGCCAGCAGTTTAGAACTGGGCTTCGCTTTCTTT
CASSLELGFAFF
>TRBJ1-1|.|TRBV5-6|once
TGTGCCAGCACCTTGGGAGGTGAAGCTTTCTTT
CASTLGGEAFF
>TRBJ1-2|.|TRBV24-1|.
TGTGCCACCAGTGATTTGATCGGGAATGGCTACACCTTC
CATSDLIGNGYTF
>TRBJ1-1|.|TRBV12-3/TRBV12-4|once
TGTGCCAGCAGTTTTAACAGGAATACTGAAGCTTTCTTT
CASSFNRNTEAFF
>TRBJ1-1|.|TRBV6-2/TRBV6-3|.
TGTGCCAGCAGTAGGCTTACCGGGGTCGAAGCTTTCTTT
CASSRLTGVEAFF
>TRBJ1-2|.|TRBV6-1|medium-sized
TGTGCCAGCAGTGACCCGAACAGGGCGAAGACCTATGGCTACACCTTC
CASSDPNRAKTYGYTF
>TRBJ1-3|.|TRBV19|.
TGTGCCAGTAAGCCGCTTAGCTCTGGAAACACCATATATTTT
CASKPLSSGNTIYF
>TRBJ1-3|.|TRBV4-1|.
TGCGCCAGCAGCCAAGAAGTCTACAGAGATTCTGGAAACACCATATATTTT
CASSQEVYRDSGNTIYF
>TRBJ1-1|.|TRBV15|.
TGTGCCACCAGCAGAGATCTCCCAGGGACAAACCTTAACACTGAAGCTTTCTTT
CATSRDLPGTNLNTEAFF
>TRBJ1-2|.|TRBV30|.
TGTGCCTGGAGCCCCGGGACATCCGGGAACTATGGCTACACCTTC
CAWSPGTSGNYGYTF
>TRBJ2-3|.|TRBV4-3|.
TGCGCCAGCAGCCCCTCGACTCCTGACACAGATACGCAGTATTTT
CASSPSTPDTDTQYF
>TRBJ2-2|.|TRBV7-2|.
TGTGCCAGCAGCCGTCGACTAGGTCCCCCGAACACCGGGGAGCTGTTTTTT
CASSRRLGPPNTGELFF
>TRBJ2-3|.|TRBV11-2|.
TGTGCCAGCCGGCCGGGGAGCACAGATACGCAGTATTTT
CASRPGSTDTQYF
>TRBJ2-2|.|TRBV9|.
TGTGCCAGCAGCGTAGGGGCGGGCCGGCACACCGGGGAGCTGTTTTTT
CASSVGAGRHTGELFF
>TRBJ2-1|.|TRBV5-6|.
TGTGCCAGCACCCTATTGGGGGGAGTAAACTACAATGAGCAGTTCTTC
CASTLLGGVNYNEQFF
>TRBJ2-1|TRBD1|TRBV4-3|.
TGCGCCAGCAGCCACCTCGGACAGGGGGGCAATGAGCAGTTCTTC
CASSHLGQGGNEQFF
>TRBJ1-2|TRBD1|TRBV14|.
TGTGCCAGCAGCCAATCCGGGACAGGCATTAACTATGGCTACACCTTC
CASSQSGTGINYGYTF
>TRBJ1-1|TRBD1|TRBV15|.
TGTGCCACCAACCCGACAGGGGGTTGGACTGAAGCTTTCTTT
CATNPTGGWTEAFF
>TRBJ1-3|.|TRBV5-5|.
TGTGCCAGCAGCTTGGGGCCCTCTGGAAACACCATATATTTT
CASSLGPSGNTIYF
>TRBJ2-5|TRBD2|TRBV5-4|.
TGTGCCAGCAGCCCCGATCGGGGCGGGAGGGCGGAGACCCAGTACTTC
CASSPDRGGRAETQYF
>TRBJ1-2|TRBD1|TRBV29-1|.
TGCAGCGACGTACAGGGGGACTTCTCTGGCTACACCTTC
CSDVQGDFSGYTF
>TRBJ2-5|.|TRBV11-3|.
TGTGCCAGCGGGACTGCCGGGACCCAGTACTTC
CASGTAGTQYF
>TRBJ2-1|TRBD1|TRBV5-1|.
TGCGCCAGCAGCATACAAGGGGGCCCACCCTACAATGAGCAGTTCTTC
CASSIQGGPPYNEQFF
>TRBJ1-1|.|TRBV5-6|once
TGTGCCAGCAGCTTGGAAGCCAAGACTGAAGCTTTCTTT
CASSLEAKTEAFF
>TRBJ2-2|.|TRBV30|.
TGTGCCCTTCAAGGCTCCGGCCCGGCCCAGGGGTACACCGGGGAGCTGTTTTTT
CALQGSGPAQGYTGELFF
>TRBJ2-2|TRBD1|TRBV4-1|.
TGCGCCAGCAGCCAAGAGACAGGGGGTAACGCCGGGGAGCTGTTTTTT
CASSQETGGNAGELFF
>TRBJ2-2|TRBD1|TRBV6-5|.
TGTGCCAGCAGTAGGGGACAGTACACCGGGGAGCTGTTTTTT
CASSRGQYTGELFF
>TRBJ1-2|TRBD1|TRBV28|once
TGTGCCAGCAGTTTTCTGGCAGGGGGAGACTATGGCTACACCTTC
CASSFLAGGDYGYTF
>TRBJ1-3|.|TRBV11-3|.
TGTGCCAGCAGCCCCGGCCCTGGCAGGGAATCGTCTGGAAACACCATATATTTT
CASSPGPGRESSGNTIYF
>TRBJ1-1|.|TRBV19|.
TGTGCCAGTAGTATATCGGGGGGAAACACTGAAGCTTTCTTT
CASSISGGNTEAFF
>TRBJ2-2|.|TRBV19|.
TGTGCCAGTAGTCCCTCCCCCGGGGAGCTGTTTTTT
CASSPSPGELFF
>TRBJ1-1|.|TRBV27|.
TGTGCCAGCAGTACTCCAGGGAGGGATGAAGCTTTCTTT
CASSTPGRDEAFF
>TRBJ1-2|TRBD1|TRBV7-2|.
TGTGCCAGCAGCTTAGCGCGGGACAGCTATGGCTACACCTTC
CASSLARDSYGYTF
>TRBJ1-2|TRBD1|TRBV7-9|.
TGTGCCAGCATTGTAGGAGGGGGCGGTAACTATGGCTACACCTTC
CASIVGGGGNYGYTF
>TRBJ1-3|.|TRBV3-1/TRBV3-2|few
TGTGCCAGCAGCCAAGCATCTGGAAACACCATATATTTT
CASSQASGNTIYF
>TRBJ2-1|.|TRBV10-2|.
TGCGCCAGCAGTGAGGGACTTCTGGTCCATGAGCAGTTCTTC
CASSEGLLVHEQFF
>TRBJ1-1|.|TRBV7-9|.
TGTGCCAGCAGCTTCGAGATGAACACTGAAGCTTTCTTT
CASSFEMNTEAFF